This TCR beta chain was retrieved from a study of early T cells in non-severe SARS-CoV-2 infection. TCRdb processed the 5' RACE reads anew with MiXCR; each CDR3 protein has one entry. In the table there are approximately 40,000 distinct CDR3 sequences, roughly a tenth of which are singletons. J lost 5 bases, V lost 2 bases, and 15 bases had no gene match. The germline gives CDR1 SGHAT, CDR2 FQNNGV. The CDR3 runs 18 residues. This clonotype was seen only a few times. The sequenced sample was whole blood. This receptor was identified in an adult who was a healthcare worker with PCR-confirmed SARS-CoV-2 infection or an uninfected control (not recorded which). This chain joins TRBV11-2 and TRBJ2-1; the match to TRBD2 covers 7 bases. The CDR3 DNA reads as TGTGCCAGCAGCTTAATCCCAACCGGGACTAAAGATCACAATGAGCAGTTCTTC. Its protein is CASSLIPTGTKDHNEQFF.